One sample yielded the 19 T cell receptor beta chains listed below, sequenced in a study of blood T cell repertoires in COVID-19. Clones were sequenced by immunoSEQ multiplex PCR, and TCRdb holds only the in-frame ones, with some missing. The sample shows about 190,000 clones, about 82% of them seen only once. The sample consisted of PBMCs or T cells enriched from blood (not recorded which). These TCRs come from a man aged 40-49 years with acute COVID-19.

The sample holds one count of this clone. This chain links TRBV6-5 with TRBJ2-1; D is unresolved. CDR1 and CDR2 (germline): MNHEY, SVGAGI. This CDR3 has 11 residues. V lost 8 bases and J 4 bases, leaving 6 bases between the germline ends. CDR3 in amino acids: CASREYNEQFF. CDR3 in DNA: TGTGCCAGCCGAGAGTACAATGAGCAGTTCTTC.

This chain links TRBV24-1 with TRBJ2-5; TRBD1 matches at 11 bases. The ends lost 3 bases at V and 2 bases at J; junction bases unmatched: 4. The CDR3 is made up of 16 amino acids. The germline V gene has CDR1 KGHDR and CDR2 SFDVKD. As DNA, the CDR3 is TGTGCCACCAGTGATCCGGGACAGGGGGAACAAGAGACCCAGTACTTC. It translates to CATSDPGQGEQETQYF.

The gene calls are TRBV9 and TRBJ2-2, with no clear D. The CDR3 is 12 residues long. The germline CDR1 and CDR2 sequences are SGDLS and YYNGEE. Trimming cost V 0 bases and J 5 bases, with 2 bases left between them. In DNA form, the CDR3 reads TGTGCCAGCAGCGTAGCTACCGGGGAGCTGTTTTTT. It encodes CASSVATGELFF.

The chain carries TRBV9 and TRBJ2-7; TRBD2 matches at 7 bases. There are 14 residues in the CDR3. Losses at the gene ends were 4 bases for V and 0 bases for J; bases not matched to a gene: 4. CDR1 is SGDLS, CDR2 YYNGEE, per germline. The CDR3 spells CASSPRDYSYEQYF. The CDR3 DNA follows: TGTGCCAGCAGCCCCCGGGACTACTCCTACGAGCAGTACTTC.

This clone was seen once. V gene TRBV7-9 combines with J gene TRBJ2-2; D possibly corresponds to TRBD1 (6 bases). Trimming shortened V by 3 bases and J by 7 bases, and 9 bases separated the two germline ends. CDR3 length: 13 amino acids. The germline V gene has CDR1 SEHNR and CDR2 FQNEAQ (reference sequence). CDR3 DNA: TGTGCCAGCAGCTTCGGACAGCACGGGGAGCTGTTTTTT. It is translated as CASSFGQHGELFF. Filled out from reference TRBV7-9 and TRBJ2-2, the complete variable domain reads DTGVSQNPRHKITKRGQNVTFRCDPISEHNRLYWYRQTLGQGPEFLTYFQNEAQLEKSRLLSDRFSAERPKGSFSTLEIQRTEQGDSAMYLCASSFGQHGELFFGEGSRLTVL.

This sequence joins TRBV21-1 and TRBJ2-7; TRBD1 is the table's D call and was not checked against the DNA. TRBV21-1 is recorded as a pseudogene. CDR3 length: 15 residues. The CDR3 loop is CASTRGTGDSYEQYF. Written as DNA, the CDR3 is TGTGCCAGCACCCGGGGGACAGGGGACTCCTACGAGCAGTACTTC.

This rearrangement joins TRBV6-1 to TRBJ1-6, with D possibly TRBD1 on 6 matching bases. The CDR3 contains 16 residues. Trimming took off 3 bases at V and 9 bases at J, with 18 bases between the two ends. CDR1 and CDR2 (germline): MNHNS, SASEGT. CDR3: CASSDYAQGSSSPLHF. The DNA of the CDR3 is TGTGCCAGCAGTGACTATGCACAGGGAAGTAGTTCACCCCTCCACTTT.

This chain links TRBV2 with TRBJ2-3; 9 nucleotides line up with TRBD1. The ends lost 5 bases at V and 3 bases at J; junction bases unmatched: 9. Germline V lookup: CDR1 SNHLY, CDR2 FYNNEI. The CDR3 runs 16 residues. CDR3 DNA sequence: TGTGCCAGCAGTCGGAGCGGGACAGGGTGGACAGATACGCAGTATTTT. Translating gives CASSRSGTGWTDTQYF.

The chain has TRBV5-6 and TRBJ2-3, with D possibly matching TRBD1 (5 bases). From germline, CDR1 is SGHDT and CDR2 YYEEEE. This CDR3 comprises 14 residues. V dropped 4 bases and J dropped 6 bases, with 15 bases sitting between them. The CDR3 DNA follows: TGTGCCAGCAGCCGGTGGACAAATAGTGATACGCAGTATTTT. Its translation: CASSRWTNSDTQYF.

This clone was seen only a few times. The gene calls are TRBV2 and TRBJ1-5; 7 nucleotides agree with TRBD1. Per the germline V gene, CDR1 is SNHLY and CDR2 is FYNNEI. The CDR3 runs to 14 residues. V gave up 4 bases and J gave up 6 bases; unmatched junction bases: 6. The CDR3 region is CASSARGVGQPQHF. The CDR3 DNA is TGTGCCAGCAGTGCCAGGGGGGTCGGTCAGCCCCAGCATTTT. Filled out from reference TRBV2 and TRBJ1-5, the complete variable domain reads EPEVTQTPSHQVTQMGQEVILRCVPISNHLYFYWYRQILGQKVEFLVSFYNNEISEKSEIFDDQFSVERPDGSNFTLKIRSTKLEDSAMYFCASSARGVGQPQHFGDGTRLSIL.

This clone was seen a single time. The rearrangement uses TRBV28 and TRBJ2-4, with D maybe TRBD2 (6 bases). Germline V gives CDR1 MDHEN, CDR2 SYDVKM. This CDR3 has 17 amino acids. The V gene lost 8 bases and the J gene lost 0 bases, with 20 bases spanning the gap. The CDR3 loop reads CASRPLGEALAKNIQYF. The CDR3 region has the DNA TGTGCCAGCCGCCCTCTGGGGGAGGCGCTAGCCAAAAACATTCAGTACTTC.

The genes are TRBV6-5 and TRBJ2-4, with 7 bases fitting TRBD1. The J segment lost 3 bases and the V segment lost 2 bases, leaving 4 bases of the junction unmatched. Germline-derived CDR1 and CDR2 are MNHEY and SVGAGI. The CDR3 length is 15 residues. In DNA, the CDR3 is TGTGCCAGCAGTTACCGGGACAGATTCAAAAACATTCAGTACTTC. Translating it yields CASSYRDRFKNIQYF.

This sequence joins TRBV3-1 (or the pseudogene TRBV3-2) and TRBJ2-1; 8 bases fit TRBD2. The J segment lost 3 bases and the V segment lost 4 bases, leaving 8 bases of the junction unmatched. CDR3 size: 16 residues. Germline V gene sequence: CDR1 LGHDT, CDR2 YNNKEL (reference sequence). CDR3 bases: TGTGCCAGCAGCCCCGAAGCGGGACTAGTCTACAATGAGCAGTTCTTC. This encodes CASSPEAGLVYNEQFF.

In its sample, this clone was seen once. The chain is built from TRBV28 and TRBJ1-3; D is unclear. The germline CDR1 and CDR2 sequences are MDHEN and SYDVKM. The length of the CDR3 is 13 residues. Trimming shortened V by 6 bases and J by 4 bases, and 10 bases separated the two germline ends. In DNA, the CDR3 is TGTGCCAGCAGCTTCGGACTCGGAAACACCATATATTTT. Translated, it gives CASSFGLGNTIYF.

V usage is TRBV7-9 and J usage is TRBJ1-2, with D tentatively TRBD1 (6 bases). Germline CDR1 reads SEHNR; CDR2 reads FQNEAQ (reference sequence). Trimming left V 5 bases short and J 6 bases short, with 19 bases between. The CDR3 sequence is 15 residues long. The DNA of the CDR3 is TGTGCCAGCAGCGGCGAATTGGTAGGGGGAGATGGCTACACCTTC. It encodes CASSGELVGGDGYTF.

This clone showed up just once. The V and J genes are TRBV27 and TRBJ2-1; the match to TRBD1 covers 8 bases. The CDR3 is 15 residues long. The junction had 5 bases not matched to a gene; V was cut back by 5 bases and J by 2 bases. Germline V gene sequence: CDR1 MNHEY, CDR2 SMNVEV (reference sequence). The CDR3 sequence: CASSDDRGPYNEQFF. CDR3 nucleotide sequence: TGTGCCAGCAGTGATGACAGGGGCCCCTACAATGAGCAGTTCTTC.

The chain uses TRBV7-9 and TRBJ2-1; TRBD2 agrees at 13 bases. V trimming: 0 bases; J trimming: 10 bases; junction bases outside the gene matches: 6. The V gene's germline CDR1 is SEHNR and CDR2 FQNEAQ (reference sequence). This CDR3 spans 16 amino acids. The CDR3 spells CASSLALAGGPEEQFF. CDR3 coding DNA: TGTGCCAGCAGCTTAGCACTAGCGGGAGGGCCAGAGGAGCAGTTCTTC.

This chain connects TRBV4-3 to TRBJ2-2; 8 nucleotides align to TRBD1. This CDR3 spans 16 amino acids. Germline CDR1 and CDR2: LGHNA and YSLEER. The trim removed 2 bases at V and 6 bases at J, leaving 8 bases unmatched. The DNA for the CDR3 is TGCGCCAGCAGCCAAAGAACGACAGGGGTTCCCGGGGAGCTGTTTTTT. This encodes CASSQRTTGVPGELFF.

Here the CDR3 reads CASSREGRQAYEQYF. CDR3 coding DNA: TGTGCCAGCAGTCGAGAGGGCCGACAAGCCTACGAGCAGTACTTC. The V and J genes are TRBV27 and TRBJ2-7; tentative D call: TRBD2 (5 bases). The V and J ends lost 5 bases and 2 bases respectively, with 16 bases between them. This CDR3 has 15 amino acids. In germline, CDR1 is MNHEY, CDR2 SMNVEV (reference sequence).